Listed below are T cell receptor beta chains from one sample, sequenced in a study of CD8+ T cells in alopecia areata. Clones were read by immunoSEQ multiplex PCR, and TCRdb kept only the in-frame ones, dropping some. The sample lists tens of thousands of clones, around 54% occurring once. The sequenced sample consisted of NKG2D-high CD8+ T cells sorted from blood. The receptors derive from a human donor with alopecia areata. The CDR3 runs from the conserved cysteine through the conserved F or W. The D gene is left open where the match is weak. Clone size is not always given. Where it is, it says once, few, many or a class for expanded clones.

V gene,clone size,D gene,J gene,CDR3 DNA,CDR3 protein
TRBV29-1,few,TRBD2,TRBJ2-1,TGCAGCGTTGTTAGGCTAGCGGGGGGGCGCGGTGAGCAGTTCTTC,CSVVRLAGGRGEQFF
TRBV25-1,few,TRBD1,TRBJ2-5,TGTGCCAGCAGCGGGGACAGTGGAACCCAGTACTTC,CASSGDSGTQYF
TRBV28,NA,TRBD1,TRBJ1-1,TGTGCCAGCAGTTTACTCAGGGGGCCGGGCACTGAAGCTTTCTTT,CASSLLRGPGTEAFF
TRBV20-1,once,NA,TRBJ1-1,TGCAGTGCCCCGATGAACACTGAAGCTTTCTTT,CSAPMNTEAFF
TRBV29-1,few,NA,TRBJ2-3,TGCAGCGTTGCCACAGATACGCAGTATTTT,CSVATDTQYF
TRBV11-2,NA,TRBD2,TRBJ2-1,TGTGCCAGCACCCCACTTTGGGGGACTAGCCGGGGGAATGAGCAGTTCTTC,CASTPLWGTSRGNEQFF
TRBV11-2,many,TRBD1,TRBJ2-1,TGTGCCAGCAGCCCTGAACGGACAGGGTTATTCAATGAGCAGTTCTTC,CASSPERTGLFNEQFF
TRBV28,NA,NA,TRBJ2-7,TGTGCCAGCGAAGACAGGTCCTACGAGCAGTACTTC,CASEDRSYEQYF
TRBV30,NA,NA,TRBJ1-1,TGTGCCTGGAGTTTGGACATGAACACTGAAGCTTTCTTT,CAWSLDMNTEAFF
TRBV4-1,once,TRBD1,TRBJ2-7,TGCGCCAGCGGACAGGGGTACGAGCAGTACTTC,CASGQGYEQYF
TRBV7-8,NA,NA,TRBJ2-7,TGTGCCAGCAGCTTAGTTTTCTACGAGCAGTACTTC,CASSLVFYEQYF